This T cell receptor beta chain stems from a study of T cells after yellow fever vaccination. Study at large: Where fractions had low cell numbers, libraries were prepared from them with the SMART-Seq v4 Ultra Low Input RNA kit. The study's findings and limits: Most primary-vaccination clones recurred post-booster (roughly 96% CD4, 88% CD8). On re-exposure, the response was weaker but peaked faster, at day 5 versus 15.

This CDR3 has 14 amino acids. V was clipped by 0 bases and J by 11 bases, with 17 bases between them. Germline CDR1 reads SGHRS; CDR2 reads YFSETQ. This clonotype has only a few counts. Its antigen is unidentified. Conversion of TCR transcripts into cDNA relied on 5'RACE template switching, which added a universal primer site and UMIs. In TCRdb, the 5' RACE reads were re-called with MiXCR into one record per CDR3 protein. The table lists a few hundred thousand distinct CDR3 sequences, roughly 17% of them singletons. This material consisted of PBMCs, taken about 5 days after the first yellow fever vaccination. The rearrangement links TRBV5-1 to TRBJ1-1; TRBD1 might be the D (6 bases). The clonotype was recovered from a man aged 18 to 35 who received the YFV17D yellow fever vaccine. The CDR3 spells CASSLDNLGAGAFF. The CDR3 DNA reads TGCGCCAGCAGCTTGGATAACTTGGGGGCCGGGGCTTTCTTT.